Following are 18 T cell receptor beta chains from one sample sequenced in a study of blood T cell repertoires in COVID-19 (dated by TCRdb to 2020 to 2021). The library came from the immunoSEQ multiplex PCR assay. TCRdb carries this immuneACCESS record with in-frame sequences only. Its versions omit some clonotypes, under half of them owing to an unresolved V gene in the studies checked, with the rest unexplained. The sample includes 30,000 to 35,000 clones, with roughly 90% observed a single time. The biggest ten clones account for roughly 13% of the sample. The sample comprised peripheral blood. The receptors shown here come from a human donor in a cohort sampled during active COVID-19.

J is TRBJ1-2 and V is TRBV29-1; 9 nucleotides agree with TRBD1. The V gene end was trimmed by 2 bases and the J gene end by 2 bases; junction bases not matched to a gene: 3. The CDR3 is 14 residues long. Germline CDR1 SQVTM, CDR2 ANQGSEA. The CDR3: CSVEKDRGNYGYTF. DNA for the CDR3: TGCAGCGTTGAAAAGGACAGGGGAAACTATGGCTACACCTTC.

The V and J genes are TRBV9 and TRBJ2-1; 7 bases are a match to TRBD1. Germline assignment: CDR1 SGDLS and CDR2 YYNGEE. V gave up 3 bases and J gave up 7 bases; unmatched junction bases: 7. The CDR3 contains 14 residues. As DNA, the CDR3 is TGTGCCAGCAGCGCGAGGACAGGAGTGAATGAGCAGTTCTTC. Amino acid sequence: CASSARTGVNEQFF.

The chain employs TRBV14 and TRBJ2-5; perhaps TRBD1 as D (5 bases). This CDR3 region has 12 residues. Per the germline V gene, CDR1 is SGHDN and CDR2 is FVKESK. The germline V and J ends were trimmed by 4 bases and 5 bases, with 8 bases remaining between them. The CDR3 spells CASSLSGETQYF. CDR3 DNA: TGTGCCAGCAGCCTTTCAGGGGAGACCCAGTACTTC. The full variable domain, completed using reference TRBV14 and TRBJ2-5, is EAGVTQFPSHSVIEKGQTVTLRCDPISGHDNLYWYRRVMGKEIKFLLHFVKESKQDESGMPNNRFLAERTGGTYSTLKVQPAELEDSGVYFCASSLSGETQYFGPGTRLLVL.

V is TRBV7-9 and J is TRBJ2-2; no definite D call. The V end lost 3 bases, the J end lost 6 bases, and 8 bases lay between the germline ends. Looked up from germline, CDR1 is SEHNR and CDR2 is FQNEAQ (reference sequence). This CDR3 spans 13 amino acids. The CDR3 DNA reads as TGTGCCAGCAGCTTTACCACAGCCGGGGAGCTGTTTTTT. Amino acid sequence: CASSFTTAGELFF.

The chain couples TRBV2 to TRBJ2-1; D may be TRBD2 (6 bases). This CDR3 spans 15 amino acids. Trimming left V 9 bases short and J 5 bases short, with 20 bases between. Germline V CDR1 and CDR2: SNHLY, FYNNEI. The CDR3 here is CASRPGGLNNNEQFF. CDR3 coding DNA: TGTGCCAGTCGACCCGGGGGACTTAATAACAATGAGCAGTTCTTC.

The chain uses TRBV24-1 and TRBJ2-1, with TRBD2 matching over 10 bases. The CDR3 loop spans 14 amino acids. Trimming removed 6 bases from V and 8 bases from J; junction bases left unmatched: 6. Germline V CDR1 and CDR2: KGHDR, SFDVKD. The CDR3 spells CATSSASGSHEQFF. For the CDR3, the DNA is TGTGCCACCAGTTCGGCTAGCGGGAGCCATGAGCAGTTCTTC.

This clone was detected a few times. The chain links TRBV23-1 to TRBJ2-1; tentative D call: TRBD1 (6 bases). TRBV23-1 is treated as an ORF (open reading frame) with a function not yet certain. This CDR3 spans 17 amino acids. The V end was cut by 0 bases, the J end by 5 bases, with 17 bases between. The CDR3 sequence is CASSQSADSDSNNEQFF. CDR3 DNA: TGCGCCAGCAGTCAATCTGCGGACAGCGACAGCAACAATGAGCAGTTCTTC.

The chain carries TRBV19 and TRBJ1-1; D may be TRBD1 (6 bases). Germline CDR1 LNHDA, CDR2 SQIVND (reference sequence). The CDR3 is made up of 13 amino acids. V dropped 6 bases and J dropped 2 bases, with 10 bases sitting between them. The CDR3 nucleotides are TGTGCCAGTAGGGACAGTTTCAACACTGAAGCTTTCTTT. This sequence encodes CASRDSFNTEAFF.

The J gene is TRBJ1-4, the V gene TRBV28; TRBD1 is a possible D gene (5 bases). Between the trimmed V and J ends, which lost 4 bases and 5 bases, there was a span of 11 bases. The CDR3 spans 14 residues. Germline V gene lookup returns CDR1 MDHEN and CDR2 SYDVKM. CDR3 coding DNA: TGTGCCAGCAGTTCGGGGGGGAACAATGAAAAACTGTTTTTT. It yields the protein CASSSGGNNEKLFF.

The V and J genes are TRBV3-1 (or the pseudogene TRBV3-2) and TRBJ1-5, with D unclear. V was shortened by 0 bases and J by 0 bases, with 9 bases between the two germline ends. Looked up from germline, CDR1 is LGHDT and CDR2 is YNNKEL (reference sequence). The CDR3 runs to 16 residues. CDR3 in amino acids: CASSQDGRPSNQPQHF. Written as DNA, the CDR3 is TGTGCCAGCAGCCAAGATGGCAGGCCTAGCAATCAGCCCCAGCATTTT.

The CDR3 DNA reads as TGTGCCAGCAGAGCGGGAGATCGGGCAGATACGCAGTATTTT. The encoded protein is CASRAGDRADTQYF. The chain carries TRBV6-5 and TRBJ2-3, with 8 bases identical to TRBD2. With V trimmed by 6 bases and J by 4 bases, 6 bases remained unmatched. There are 14 residues in the CDR3. Germline CDR1 MNHEY, CDR2 SVGAGI.

This chain uses TRBV3-1 (or the pseudogene TRBV3-2) with TRBJ2-5; TRBD2 matches at 13 bases. The CDR3 totals 18 residues. V lost 1 base and J lost 4; bases outside the gene matches: 9. The germline V gene encodes CDR1 LGHDT and CDR2 YNNKEL (reference sequence). CDR3 in DNA: TGTGCCAGCAGCCAAGTACTAGCGGGAGGGCCCCAAGGAGAGACCCAGTACTTC. As protein: CASSQVLAGGPQGETQYF.

The chain carries TRBV4-1 and TRBJ1-5, with TRBD1 as a possible D gene (5 bases). Germline values: CDR1 MGHRA, CDR2 YSYEKL. CDR3 size: 17 residues. V was clipped by 0 bases and J by 0 bases, with 12 bases between them. DNA of the CDR3: TGCGCCAGCAGCCAAGAAGACAGTCCGTATAGCAATCAGCCCCAGCATTTT. Translated, it gives CASSQEDSPYSNQPQHF.

This clone was counted a single time. V usage is TRBV6-5 and J usage is TRBJ2-2; no firm D call. The V and J ends lost 7 bases and 5 bases respectively, with 14 bases between them. The CDR3 sequence is 14 residues long. Germline V CDR1 and CDR2: MNHEY, SVGAGI. CDR3 sequence reads: CASTTRPATGELFF. The DNA for the CDR3 is TGTGCCAGCACAACCAGGCCAGCAACCGGGGAGCTGTTTTTT.

The chain combines TRBV3-1 (or the pseudogene TRBV3-2) with TRBJ2-5, with 11 bases aligning to TRBD1. Germline loops: CDR1 LGHDT, CDR2 YNNKEL (reference sequence). The CDR3 covers 15 residues. V trimming: 4 bases; J trimming: 4 bases; junction bases outside the gene matches: 5. CDR3 in amino acids: CASSLGQGGGETQYF. In DNA, the CDR3 is TGTGCCAGCAGCCTGGGACAGGGGGGAGGAGAGACCCAGTACTTC.

The chain has TRBV24-1 and TRBJ2-2; 8 positions agree with TRBD1. This CDR3 has 17 residues. CDR1 KGHDR and CDR2 SFDVKD come from the germline V gene. With 4 bases clipped from V and 4 bases from J, the junction kept 10 bases outside the gene matches. CDR3 sequence: CATSDSTTGAVTGELFF. The CDR3 DNA follows: TGTGCCACCAGTGACTCCACGACAGGGGCGGTCACCGGGGAGCTGTTTTTT.

This clone was seen a single time. The chain has TRBV18 and TRBJ1-1; TRBD1 matches 9 bases. The CDR3 has 15 amino acids. The junction had 6 bases not matched to a gene; V was cut back by 3 bases and J by 4 bases. Germline values: CDR1 KGHSH, CDR2 LQKENI. This CDR3 reads CASSPSSGQGTEAFF. The CDR3 DNA reads TGTGCCAGCTCACCTTCCTCGGGACAGGGCACTGAAGCTTTCTTT.

The chain is built from TRBV6-5 and TRBJ1-1; 8 nucleotides match TRBD1. Germline CDR1 is MNHEY and CDR2 is SVGAGI. The CDR3 covers 14 residues. J was trimmed by 6 bases and V by 5 bases; bases with no gene match: 8. CDR3 loop: CASSLTGVRAEAFF. CDR3 DNA sequence: TGTGCCAGCAGTCTGACAGGGGTAAGGGCTGAAGCTTTCTTT.